One and the same sample provided the 10 T cell receptor beta chains below, sequenced in a study of control samples from healthy donors and cancer patients (TCRdb year 2020). Preparation of the library involved the immunoSEQ multiplex PCR assay. The clones in this table, taken by TCRdb from immuneACCESS, are in-frame only. Not every clone is retained; where verified, under half of the shortfall comes from an unresolved V gene, and the cause of the rest is unknown. The sample contains about 55,000 clones, roughly 95% of them found a single time. 0.95% to 1.4% of the sample comes from the top ten. Sequenced input: blood. The source of these receptors is a woman between 18 and 30 years old in good health.

V is TRBV9 and J is TRBJ2-7; no definite D call. With 0 bases removed from V and 2 bases from J, the gap between germline ends came to 9 bases. In germline, CDR1 is SGDLS, CDR2 YYNGEE. The CDR3 length is 14 residues. Written as DNA, the CDR3 is TGTGCCAGCAGCGTAGAAGACGGAACCTACGAGCAGTACTTC. This gives the protein CASSVEDGTYEQYF.

The chain is built from TRBV6-1 and TRBJ2-7; 11 nucleotides align to TRBD2. V shed 2 bases, J shed 4 bases, and the junction held 16 bases outside the gene matches. Germline CDR1 is MNHNS and CDR2 is SASEGT. The CDR3 is 19 amino acids. This CDR3 is CASSERQGILAGGLYEQYF. CDR3 nucleotide sequence: TGTGCCAGCAGTGAAAGGCAGGGAATTCTAGCGGGGGGCCTGTACGAGCAGTACTTC.

This chain connects TRBV6-5 to TRBJ1-2; D is possibly TRBD1 (6 bases). V was cut by 6 bases and J by 4 bases, with 15 bases left in between. The germline CDR1 and CDR2 sequences are MNHEY and SVGAGI. The length of the CDR3 is 14 residues. CDR3 coding DNA: TGTGCCAGCAGCGGAAGAACAGGGCTCTATGGCTACACCTTC. Amino acids: CASSGRTGLYGYTF.

J is TRBJ2-1 and V is TRBV27, with 9 positions matching TRBD1. Trimming removed 6 bases from V and 7 bases from J; junction bases left unmatched: 13. This CDR3 has 16 residues. Germline-derived CDR1 and CDR2 are MNHEY and SMNVEV (reference sequence). CDR3 DNA sequence: TGTGCCAGCAGACCCTTAACAGGGGGCTCGTGGAATGAGCAGTTCTTC. Its protein product is CASRPLTGGSWNEQFF.

V and J are TRBV7-9 and TRBJ1-1; tentative D call: TRBD1 (6 bases). In germline, CDR1 is SEHNR, CDR2 FQNEAQ (reference sequence). The CDR3 has 12 residues. Trimming pared 5 bases from V and 11 bases from J, leaving 15 bases between. The CDR3 sequence is CASSALSGDAFF. In DNA, the CDR3 is TGTGCCAGCAGCGCCCTATCAGGGGACGCTTTCTTT.

This clone has only one observation. V gene TRBV7-6 combines with J gene TRBJ1-1; D is possibly TRBD1 (5 bases). The germline V gene has CDR1 SGHVS and CDR2 FNYEAQ. Trimming left V 5 bases short and J 5 bases short, with 21 bases between. There are 16 residues in the CDR3. CDR3: CASSLTAPGPTTEAFF. The CDR3 DNA sequence: TGTGCCAGCAGCCTCACCGCCCCGGGGCCGACAACTGAAGCTTTCTTT.

The chain carries TRBV7-9 and TRBJ1-1, with 8 bases lining up with TRBD1. The CDR3 length is 15 residues. The V gene end was trimmed by 7 bases and the J gene end by 4 bases; junction bases not matched to a gene: 11. Germline CDR1 reads SEHNR; CDR2 reads FQNEAQ (reference sequence). CDR3 region: CASNLLLTGGTEAFF. For the CDR3, the DNA is TGTGCCAGCAACCTCCTACTTACAGGGGGCACTGAAGCTTTCTTT.

The V call is TRBV7-8, the J call TRBJ1-2; 7 nucleotides line up with TRBD1. This CDR3 contains 14 residues. CDR1 and CDR2 (germline): SGHVS, FQNEAQ. V lost 2 bases, J lost 14 bases, and 14 bases stayed unmatched. The CDR3 spells CASSLTTGAEWWTF. The CDR3 DNA reads TGTGCCAGCAGCTTAACAACAGGGGCAGAGTGGTGGACCTTC.

The chain uses TRBV7-9 and TRBJ2-3, with 8 bases matching TRBD2. Germline V CDR1 and CDR2: SEHNR, FQNEAQ (reference sequence). The CDR3 loop spans 14 amino acids. Trimming at V came to 8 bases and at J to 3 bases, leaving 7 bases not matched to a gene. Here the CDR3 reads CASAFSGTTDTQYF. The CDR3 DNA reads as TGTGCCAGCGCCTTTAGCGGGACGACAGATACGCAGTATTTT.

The gene calls are TRBV6-2 or TRBV6-3 and TRBJ2-1, with 12 bases aligning to TRBD2. CDR1 is MNHEY and CDR2 is SVGEGT in the germline V gene. The CDR3 consists of 16 residues. Trimming cost V 4 bases and J 7 bases; bases outside gene matches: 8. CDR3 residues: CASSSPLAGGRNEQFF. The CDR3 DNA follows: TGTGCCAGCAGTTCCCCTCTAGCGGGGGGGCGGAATGAGCAGTTCTTC.